This T cell receptor beta chain was captured in a study of Tregs in tolerant kidney transplant recipients. Broader study findings: This study did not directly address biological reproducibility. Findings come from small patient numbers and require larger validation.

Using immunoSEQ multiplex PCR, the repertoire was profiled, and TCRdb retains in-frame clones only, with some absent. Among 15,000 to 20,000 clones listed, about 61% were seen once. This clone was detected ten times or more. Its antigen is unidentified. The CDR3 runs 13 residues. Trimming shortened V by 7 bases and J by 9 bases, and 13 bases separated the two germline ends. Germline V gene data show CDR1 as ENHRY and CDR2 as SYGVKD. V gene TRBV10-3 combines with J gene TRBJ1-6; no firm D call. The clonotype was recovered from a human donor in good health. The sequenced material came from Tregs from blood cultured with allogeneic cells. CDR3 region: CAITPQRGSPLHF. CDR3 nucleotides: TGTGCCATCACCCCACAACGGGGTTCACCCCTCCACTTT.